Below, 9 T cell receptor beta chains from the same sample are listed, as sequenced in a study of blood T cell repertoires in COVID-19. Assay: immunoSEQ multiplex PCR; the TCRdb copy retains only in-frame clones and omits some. This table has more than 350,000 clones, around 87% appearing once. The sequenced sample consisted of peripheral blood. The receptors here all came from a woman in her twenties or thirties with COVID-19, enrolled during active disease.

The chain recombines TRBV30 with TRBJ2-7; perhaps TRBD1 as D (5 bases). This CDR3 contains 11 residues. Trimming cost V 4 bases and J 6 bases, with 10 bases left between them. Germline assignment: CDR1 GTSNPN and CDR2 SVGIG (reference sequence). In DNA form, the CDR3 reads TGTGCCTGGACAGCAGGGTCCGAGCAGTACTTC. Encoded protein: CAWTAGSEQYF.

The V call is TRBV9, the J call TRBJ2-3; 8 nucleotides align to TRBD2. Germline V CDR1 and CDR2: SGDLS, YYNGEE. The CDR3 is made up of 15 amino acids. Trimming at V came to 3 bases and at J to 1 base, leaving 4 bases not matched to a gene. The CDR3 reads CASSALAGGTDTQYF. DNA for the CDR3: TGTGCCAGCAGCGCTCTAGCGGGCGGCACAGATACGCAGTATTTT.

The chain has TRBV9 and TRBJ2-1; 7 bases match TRBD2. Germline trimming cut 7 bases from V and 2 bases from J; bases unmatched to any gene: 3. CDR1 and CDR2 (germline): SGDLS, YYNGEE. The CDR3 loop spans 13 amino acids. This chain's CDR3 is CASSGLTYNEQFF. The DNA of the CDR3 is TGTGCCAGCTCGGGACTAACCTACAATGAGCAGTTCTTC.

The chain recombines TRBV11-2 with TRBJ1-3, with 8 positions matching TRBD1. Germline CDR1 is SGHAT and CDR2 is FQNNGV. The CDR3 contains 16 residues. The V segment lost 3 bases and the J segment 0 bases; nucleotides outside the gene matches: 4. The CDR3 sequence: CASSFGQGRSGNTIYF. The CDR3 nucleotides read TGTGCCAGCAGCTTTGGACAGGGCCGCTCTGGAAACACCATATATTTT.

The chain carries TRBV7-2 and TRBJ1-2; no firm D call. CDR3 length: 15 residues. Germline V gene sequence: CDR1 SGHTA, CDR2 FQGNSA. V dropped 3 bases and J dropped 0 bases, with 11 bases sitting between them. CDR3 residues: CASSFRRRPNYGYTF. The DNA for the CDR3 is TGTGCCAGCAGCTTCAGACGGAGACCTAACTATGGCTACACCTTC. Supplemented by reference TRBV7-2 and TRBJ1-2, the full variable domain reads GAGVSQSPSNKVTEKGKDVELRCDPISGHTALYWYRQSLGQGLEFLIYFQGNSAPDKSGLPSDRFSAERTGGSVSTLTIQRTQQEDSAVYLCASSFRRRPNYGYTFGSGTRLTVV.

This rearrangement joins TRBV9 to TRBJ2-3; TRBD2 agrees at 7 bases. CDR3 length: 16 residues. Trimming at V came to 1 base and at J to 4 bases, leaving 9 bases not matched to a gene. From germline, CDR1 is SGDLS and CDR2 YYNGEE. CDR3 sequence reads: CASSVSPRLAADTQYF. The CDR3 coding sequence is TGTGCCAGCAGCGTAAGTCCCCGACTAGCTGCAGATACGCAGTATTTT.

The genes are TRBV5-1 and TRBJ2-3, with D possibly being TRBD1 (6 bases). Germline CDR1 and CDR2: SGHRS and YFSETQ. V shed 2 bases and J shed 0 bases, with 16 bases lying between them. The CDR3 length is 17 residues. Here the CDR3 DNA reads TGCGCCAGCAGCTTTGGGACACCAACCCCTAGCACAGATACGCAGTATTTT. The encoded protein is CASSFGTPTPSTDTQYF.

V and J are TRBV4-1 and TRBJ1-3; weak D call: TRBD1 (6 bases). This CDR3 is built from 16 residues. Trimming took 2 bases from V and 3 from J, leaving 14 bases between them. Germline values: CDR1 MGHRA, CDR2 YSYEKL. The CDR3 bases are TGCGCCAGCAGCCAACCTGGCAGGGGCAATGGAAACACCATATATTTT. Translation gives CASSQPGRGNGNTIYF.

This clone has a handful of counts. The genes are TRBV7-9 and TRBJ2-7, with D maybe TRBD2 (6 bases). This CDR3 spans 13 amino acids. Germline loops: CDR1 SEHNR, CDR2 FQNEAQ (reference sequence). Trimming left V 2 bases short and J 8 bases short, with 13 bases between. As DNA, the CDR3 is TGTGCCAGCAGCTTATTCGGGACTGAGAAGCAGTACTTC. It yields the protein CASSLFGTEKQYF.